These T cell receptor beta chains were read from a single sample in a study of T cells in Graves' hyperthyroidism and ophthalmopathy. TCRdb analysed the multiplex PCR reads with MiXCR anew, one entry per CDR3 protein. The sample contains approximately 400,000 distinct CDR3 sequences, 15% to 19% of which appear only once. Source material: blood. The receptors here all came from a woman aged 18-29 years with Graves' hyperthyroidism. CDR3s include the opening cysteine and the closing phenylalanine or tryptophan. The order of the fields is D gene, J gene, clone size, CDR3 length, V gene, CDR3 protein, CDR3 DNA. D genes are given only for firm matches. Clone sizes are given selectively: once, few, many, or a class where the clone is expanded.

>TRBD1|TRBJ2-7|many|15|TRBV9
CASSVGQGSHYEQYF
TGTGCCAGCAGCGTAGGACAGGGGAGTCACTACGAGCAGTACTTC
>NA|TRBJ1-1|many|15|TRBV11-2
CASSPPGHLNTEAFF
TGTGCCAGCAGCCCCCCGGGACACCTGAACACTGAAGCTTTCTTT
>NA|TRBJ1-5|few|18|TRBV4-1
CASSQDFPTGNSNQPQHF
TGCGCCAGCAGCCAAGATTTCCCCACAGGGAATAGCAATCAGCCCCAGCATTTT
>NA|TRBJ2-7|few|13|TRBV14
CASSHALRGEQYF
TGTGCCAGCAGCCATGCTTTAAGAGGCGAGCAGTACTTC
>NA|TRBJ1-6|NA|17|TRBV5-5
CASSSELGAGIYSPLHF
TGTGCCAGCAGCTCCGAACTGGGGGCAGGGATTTATTCACCCCTCCACTTT
>NA|TRBJ2-1|NA|16|TRBV10-3
CAISELSFGLSNEQFF
TGTGCCATCAGTGAGTTATCCTTCGGACTGAGCAATGAGCAGTTCTTC
>NA|TRBJ2-7|NA|17|TRBV6-1
CASRLGSSLGRVYEQYF
TGTGCCAGCAGGCTAGGGTCGAGCTTAGGCAGGGTCTACGAGCAGTACTTC
>NA|TRBJ1-2|NA|16|TRBV20-1
CSAVGRDLASNYGYTF
TGCAGTGCCGTGGGTCGGGACCTCGCTTCCAACTATGGCTACACCTTC
>TRBD2|TRBJ2-1|NA|18|TRBV4-3
CASSQGLAGVGSYNEQFF
TGCGCCAGCAGCCAAGGACTAGCGGGGGTGGGTTCCTACAATGAGCAGTTCTTC
>NA|TRBJ1-2|NA|15|TRBV9
CASSVAGAQSYGYTF
TGTGCCAGCAGCGTAGCGGGGGCGCAGAGCTATGGCTACACCTTC
>NA|TRBJ1-6|NA|16|TRBV10-2
CASSELRGQGNSPLHF
TGCGCCAGCAGTGAGCTCCGGGGCCAAGGGAATTCACCCCTCCACTTT
>NA|TRBJ1-2|NA|16|TRBV5-1
CASSLTVVKANYGYTF
TGCGCCAGCAGCTTGACAGTGGTTAAAGCTAACTATGGCTACACCTTC
>NA|TRBJ2-6|few|14|TRBV7-9
CASSPPVGANVLTF
TGTGCCAGCAGCCCACCGGTCGGGGCCAACGTCCTGACTTTC
>NA|TRBJ2-1|many|13|TRBV27
CASSSQRGGEQFF
TGTGCCAGCAGTTCCCAGAGAGGCGGTGAGCAGTTCTTC
>TRBD2|TRBJ2-1|many|15|TRBV7-9
CASSLFAGEANEQFF
TGTGCCAGCAGCTTATTTGCGGGGGAGGCCAATGAGCAGTTCTTC
>NA|TRBJ1-4|NA|15|TRBV20-1
CSASATVAVGEKLFF
TGCAGTGCTAGTGCCACGGTTGCGGTGGGTGAAAAACTGTTTTTT
>TRBD2|TRBJ2-1|NA|16|TRBV5-1
CASSLAALAEYNEQFF
TGCGCCAGCAGCTTGGCGGCTCTAGCGGAGTACAATGAGCAGTTCTTC
>NA|TRBJ1-4|many|15|TRBV19
CASSTGPGANEKLFF
TGTGCCAGTAGTACCGGACCCGGTGCTAATGAAAAACTGTTTTTT
>TRBD1|TRBJ1-5|few|15|TRBV6-2/TRBV6-3
CASTTGEYSNQPQHF
TGTGCCAGCACGACAGGGGAATATAGCAATCAGCCCCAGCATTTT
>NA|TRBJ2-4|NA|16|TRBV20-1
CSASSTGPLAKNIQYF
TGCAGTGCTTCTTCGACTGGCCCGTTAGCCAAAAACATTCAGTACTTC
>NA|TRBJ1-3|few|16|TRBV12-3/TRBV12-4
CASSPRGRSSGNTIYF
TGTGCCAGCAGTCCGCGAGGTCGTAGCTCTGGAAACACCATATATTTT
>NA|TRBJ1-2|NA|15|TRBV5-4
CASSLAPLDIDGYTF
TGTGCCAGCAGCTTAGCGCCCCTGGACATAGATGGCTACACCTTC
>NA|TRBJ2-3|many|12|TRBV7-2
CASSSWGDTQYF
TGTGCCAGCAGCTCCTGGGGGGATACGCAGTATTTT
>TRBD2|TRBJ2-5|many|16|TRBV24-1
CATSDVSGGDQETQYF
TGTGCCACCAGTGACGTTAGCGGGGGGGACCAAGAGACCCAGTACTTC
>NA|TRBJ1-2|NA|12|TRBV2
CANSEAESGYTF
TGTGCCAACAGTGAGGCTGAATCCGGCTACACCTTC
>NA|TRBJ2-5|NA|13|TRBV5-1
CASSPRVQETQYF
TGCGCCAGCAGCCCTAGGGTTCAAGAGACCCAGTACTTC
>TRBD1|TRBJ2-7|NA|15|TRBV4-3
CASSQGNRGHYEQYF
TGCGCCAGCAGCCAAGGCAACAGGGGGCACTACGAGCAGTACTTC
>TRBD1|TRBJ1-2|few|15|TRBV20-1
CSAREDTGEDFGYTF
TGCAGTGCTAGAGAAGACACAGGGGAGGACTTTGGCTACACCTTC
>NA|TRBJ1-2|many|14|TRBV20-1
CSASVRGPNYGYTF
TGCAGTGCTAGCGTCAGGGGCCCTAACTATGGCTACACCTTC
>NA|TRBJ2-3|few|17|TRBV5-6
CASSPPIGRSNTDTQYF
TGTGCCAGCAGCCCCCCTATCGGGAGATCGAACACAGATACGCAGTATTTT
>TRBD1|TRBJ2-3|NA|15|TRBV3-1
CASSRTGGSGETQYF
TGTGCCAGCAGCCGGACAGGGGGCTCGGGAGAAACGCAGTATTTT
>NA|TRBJ1-4|many|11|TRBV28
CASREKEKLFF
TGTGCCAGCAGGGAGAAAGAAAAACTGTTTTTT
>NA|TRBJ1-5|NA|17|TRBV4-1
CASSQTRGRHSNQPQHF
TGCGCCAGCAGCCAAACGAGGGGCAGACATAGCAATCAGCCCCAGCATTTT
>TRBD2|TRBJ2-3|many|15|TRBV20-1
CSAREMGRESDTQYF
TGCAGTGCTAGAGAAATGGGGAGGGAATCAGATACGCAGTATTTT
>TRBD2|TRBJ2-1|many|14|TRBV27
CVSELAGYPNEQFF
TGTGTCAGCGAGCTAGCGGGATACCCGAATGAGCAGTTCTTC
>NA|TRBJ2-7|NA|12|TRBV6-1
CASSVGAGEQYF
TGTGCCAGCAGTGTGGGGGCGGGTGAGCAGTACTTC
>TRBD2|TRBJ2-4|NA|16|TRBV4-1
CASRPGRGGAKNIQYF
TGCGCCAGCAGACCCGGTCGGGGGGGCGCCAAAAACATTCAGTACTTC
>NA|TRBJ2-1|many|15|TRBV7-2
CASSLVTALYNEQFF
TGTGCCAGCAGCTTAGTGACAGCGTTGTACAATGAGCAGTTCTTC
>TRBD2|TRBJ2-1|NA|14|TRBV7-7
CASSTGLAGREQFF
TGTGCTAGCAGCACCGGACTAGCGGGTCGCGAGCAGTTCTTC
>NA|TRBJ2-1|NA|11|TRBV12-3/TRBV12-4
CASTVGNEQFF
TGTGCCAGCACGGTGGGAAATGAGCAGTTCTTC
>NA|TRBJ1-4|few|14|TRBV12-3/TRBV12-4
CASTSRGFNEKLFF
TGTGCCAGCACTTCCCGGGGCTTTAATGAAAAACTGTTTTTT
>NA|TRBJ2-5|NA|15|TRBV9
CASSIDSVVEETQYF
TGTGCCAGCAGCATAGACTCGGTCGTCGAAGAGACCCAGTACTTC
>TRBD2|TRBJ2-5|many|16|TRBV3-1
CASSQTPSGGVETQYF
TGTGCCAGCAGCCAGACCCCCAGCGGGGGTGTGGAGACCCAGTACTTC
>NA|TRBJ2-1|many|15|TRBV28
CASRRSTLSYNEQFF
TGTGCCAGCCGTAGAAGCACCCTATCCTACAATGAGCAGTTCTTC
>NA|TRBJ2-3|many|12|TRBV5-1
CASSLHGDTQYF
TGCGCCAGCAGCTTGCATGGAGATACGCAGTATTTT
>TRBD1|TRBJ1-2|NA|15|TRBV4-3
CASSQTPGQGYGYTF
TGCGCCAGCAGCCAAACACCGGGACAGGGGTATGGCTACACCTTC
>NA|TRBJ2-1|many|17|TRBV18
CASSPLPPGPLNNEQFF
TGTGCCAGCTCACCACTCCCCCCAGGGCCCCTTAACAATGAGCAGTTCTTC